This T cell receptor (beta chain) derives from a study of human T cells and chemical hapten exposure. TCRdb re-derived calls from the RACE reads in MiXCR, one entry per CDR3 protein. The table has 45,000 to 70,000 distinct CDR3 sequences, about 9.6% seen once. The CDR3 consists of 15 residues. The germline V and J ends were trimmed by 2 bases and 6 bases, with 17 bases remaining between them. CDR1 is KGHSY and CDR2 is FQNENV in the germline V gene. Time point given: patch test 1, 2 weeks after DPC sensitization. The treatment is: therapeutic diphenylcyclopropenone sensitization with weekly scalp DPC. The chain combines TRBV16 with TRBJ2-7; D might be TRBD1 (6 bases). Sequenced here: whole blood, sampled in connection with sensitization to the hapten diphenylcyclopropenone (DPC). The clonotype comes from a woman in her thirties or forties with alopecia areata. Some clones in this sample may be carry-over from other donors' samples. CDR3 nucleotide sequence: TGTGCCAGCAGCCAACCCGCTCCGGACAGAGGCGAGCAGTACTTC. This sequence encodes CASSQPAPDRGEQYF.